This passage covers 4 T cell receptor beta chains from one sample sequenced in a study of blood T cells in healthy people across ages. PCR was performed a second time for roughly 7 to 11 cycles using a sample-barcoded 5' primer and a J-beta primer mix. In TCRdb, the 5' RACE reads were re-called with MiXCR into one record per CDR3 protein. The table has hundreds of thousands of distinct CDR3 sequences, around a quarter seen once. These data also featured in a second study, about T cells of mothers and their children.

Material: blood. The receptor set was obtained from a boy aged 5-17 years in good health.

The chain uses TRBV29-1 and TRBJ1-1; D may be TRBD1 (5 bases). Germline-derived CDR1 and CDR2 are SQVTM and ANQGSEA. CDR3 length equals 13 residues. Trimming removed 5 bases from V and 7 bases from J, with 17 bases in between. CDR3 region: CSVPGSRGREAFF. As DNA, the CDR3 is TGCAGCGTTCCGGGCTCCCGGGGACGTGAAGCTTTCTTT.

The chain links TRBV5-1 to TRBJ2-7; D not certain. This CDR3 has 13 residues. Germline V CDR1 and CDR2: SGHRS, YFSETQ. V was shortened by 3 bases and J by 7 bases, with 14 bases between the two germline ends. The CDR3 coding sequence is TGCGCCAGCAGCTATGGAACGTCGCGGGAGCAGTACTTC. Protein: CASSYGTSREQYF.

This clonotype was detected only a few times. V is TRBV29-1 and J is TRBJ2-7, with D maybe TRBD2 (5 bases). V was clipped by 3 bases and J by 3 bases, with 15 bases between them. There are 14 residues in the CDR3. Germline assignment: CDR1 SQVTM and CDR2 ANQGSEA. The CDR3, as DNA: TGCAGCGTTGACGGGTCCGGGGTTGGCTACGAGCAGTACTTC. It encodes CSVDGSGVGYEQYF.

The chain recombines TRBV5-1 with TRBJ2-5, with 7 positions matching TRBD1. V shed 5 bases, J shed 1 base, and the junction held 11 bases outside the gene matches. The germline gives CDR1 SGHRS, CDR2 YFSETQ. CDR3 length: 16 amino acids. In DNA form, the CDR3 reads TGCGCCAGCAGGTTGTTTACACAGGGGATCCAAGAGACCCAGTACTTC. It codes for CASRLFTQGIQETQYF.